Listed here is a single T cell receptor beta chain. This sample was taken from a study of glioma-infiltrating T cells after dendritic cell vaccination. Looked up from germline, CDR1 is MNHNS and CDR2 is SASEGT. The CDR3 runs 19 residues. The trim removed 4 bases at V and 1 base at J, leaving 9 bases unmatched. Sequenced by immunoSEQ multiplex PCR; TCRdb stores in-frame clones only, minus some. This sample yields about 82,000 clones, of which roughly 89% are seen a single time; 3.2% belongs to the top ten. The sample was blood, taken before dendritic cell vaccination. This TCR was recovered from a human donor with glioblastoma. This chain joins TRBV6-1 and TRBJ2-1; TRBD2 agrees at 14 bases. The CDR3 spells CASSVRPGLAGVSYNEQFF. The CDR3 coding sequence is TGTGCCAGCAGTGTTCGTCCGGGACTAGCGGGGGTTTCCTACAATGAGCAGTTCTTC.